Presented here are 24 T cell receptor beta chains from one specimen sequenced in a study of CD8 T cells in ankylosing spondylitis. Study findings and constraints: One TCR beta motif, made up of roughly eight highly homologous variants, appeared characteristic of ankylosing spondylitis blood.

These TCRs are of unknown antigen specificity. TCRdb redid the calling of the 5' RACE reads with MiXCR, one entry per CDR3 protein. The sample comprises about 450,000 distinct CDR3 sequences, 25% to 30% of which are singletons, and 0.89% rests with the top ten. Sequencing input: blood, either unsorted or a sorted T cell fraction (not recorded which). The receptors were gathered from a male donor with ankylosing spondylitis.

This chain connects TRBV10-2 to TRBJ2-7, with no clear D. Germline V gene lookup returns CDR1 WSHSY and CDR2 SAAADI. This CDR3 region has 11 residues. V shed 3 bases and J shed 9 bases, with 9 bases lying between them. CDR3 residues: CASSESVLQYV. The CDR3, as DNA: TGCGCCAGCAGTGAATCAGTACTGCAGTACGTC.

The V gene is TRBV25-1, the J gene TRBJ2-3; D is perhaps TRBD2 (7 bases). CDR1 and CDR2 (germline): MGHDK, SYGVNS. V was shortened by 8 bases and J by 3 bases, with 12 bases between the two germline ends. The CDR3 loop spans 13 amino acids. The CDR3 DNA reads as TGTGCCAGCTCTGGGAGGGGGACAGATACGCAGTATTTT. Translated, it gives CASSGRGTDTQYF.

The table lists this clonotype with a few counts. The chain employs TRBV7-2 and TRBJ2-3; D may be TRBD1 or TRBD2 (6 bases each). CDR3 length: 14 amino acids. Germline-derived CDR1 and CDR2 are SGHTA and FQGNSA. V lost 3 bases, J lost 4 bases, and 11 bases lay in between. Here the CDR3 DNA reads TGTGCCAGCAGCTTTTCGAGGGGGGCAGATACGCAGTATTTT. Its translation: CASSFSRGADTQYF.

The CDR3: CASSILGTGRNTEAFF. Here the CDR3 DNA reads TGCGCCAGCAGCATATTAGGGACAGGGAGGAACACTGAAGCTTTCTTT. J is TRBJ1-1 and V is TRBV5-1; TRBD1 matches at 9 bases. In germline, CDR1 is SGHRS, CDR2 YFSETQ. This CDR3 contains 16 residues. J was trimmed by 1 base and V by 4 bases; bases with no gene match: 8. The full variable domain, in which reference TRBV5-1 and TRBJ1-1 provide the parts outside the CDR3, is KAGVTQTPRYLIKTRGQQVTLSCSPISGHRSVSWYQQTPGQGLQFLFEYFSETQRNKGNFPGRFSGRQFSNSRSEMNVSTLELGDSALYLCASSILGTGRNTEAFFGQGTRLTVV.

The genes are TRBV5-1 and TRBJ2-3, with 8 bases matching TRBD2. CDR3 length: 16 amino acids. J was trimmed by 4 bases and V by 6 bases; bases with no gene match: 13. CDR1 is SGHRS and CDR2 is YFSETQ in the germline V gene. For the CDR3, the DNA is TGCGCCAGCAAACGCGGAGGGCGGGAGGTCTCAGATACGCAGTATTTT. It is translated as CASKRGGREVSDTQYF. Full variable domain (outside the CDR3, taken from reference TRBV5-1 and TRBJ2-3): KAGVTQTPRYLIKTRGQQVTLSCSPISGHRSVSWYQQTPGQGLQFLFEYFSETQRNKGNFPGRFSGRQFSNSRSEMNVSTLELGDSALYLCASKRGGREVSDTQYFGPGTRLTVL.

This chain joins TRBV2 and TRBJ2-1, with TRBD2 as a possible D gene (5 bases). V lost 6 bases and J lost 5, with 8 bases in between. CDR3 size: 12 residues. CDR1 is SNHLY, CDR2 FYNNEI, per germline. CDR3 in amino acids: CASSYSDNEQFF. CDR3 nucleotide sequence: TGTGCCAGCAGCTATAGCGACAATGAGCAGTTCTTC.

This clonotype occurred a few times. The chain carries TRBV20-1 and TRBJ1-5, with TRBD1 identical over 8 bases. This CDR3 has 15 residues. The V and J ends lost 4 bases and 2 bases, in that order; junction bases with no gene match: 7. The germline CDR1 and CDR2 sequences are DFQATT and SNEGSKA (reference sequence). CDR3 loop: CSAITSGQGNQPQHF. As DNA, the CDR3 is TGCAGTGCTATCACCTCGGGACAGGGCAATCAGCCCCAGCATTTT.

The chain is built from TRBV11-3 and TRBJ1-4; D gene unclear. The V end lost 5 bases, the J end lost 7 bases, and 11 bases lay between the germline ends. Per the germline V gene, CDR1 is SGHNT and CDR2 is YENEEA. This CDR3 is built from 13 residues. The CDR3 loop is CASSRTVGEKLFF. The CDR3 DNA is TGTGCCAGCAGCCGGACGGTTGGTGAAAAACTGTTTTTT.

The chain is built from TRBV20-1 and TRBJ2-3; 7 bases are shared with TRBD2. Germline CDR1 is DFQATT and CDR2 is SNEGSKA (reference sequence). Trimming removed 6 bases from V and 6 bases from J; junction bases left unmatched: 6. This CDR3 has 12 residues. The CDR3 reads CSARLAADTQYF. CDR3 in DNA: TGCAGTGCAAGACTAGCTGCGGATACGCAGTATTTT.

This chain links TRBV5-1 with TRBJ2-3; D call uncertain. CDR1 and CDR2 (germline): SGHRS, YFSETQ. The CDR3 spans 15 residues. V lost 0 bases to trimming and J lost 0 bases, with 8 bases between them. The CDR3 sequence: CASSLGRPSTDTQYF. In DNA form, the CDR3 reads TGCGCCAGCAGCTTGGGACGACCTAGCACAGATACGCAGTATTTT.

The V call is TRBV11-2, the J call TRBJ1-5, with 7 nucleotides matching TRBD1. The CDR3 contains 13 residues. Per germline, CDR1 SGHAT and CDR2 FQNNGV. The ends lost 4 bases at V and 6 bases at J; junction bases unmatched: 3. The CDR3: CASSSHRGQPQHF. The DNA for the CDR3 is TGTGCCAGCAGCTCGCACAGGGGTCAGCCCCAGCATTTT.

The V and J genes are TRBV2 and TRBJ1-5, with 12 bases fitting TRBD1. The CDR3 loop spans 17 amino acids. The V gene end was trimmed by 6 bases and the J gene end by 0 bases; junction bases not matched to a gene: 6. Germline V lookup: CDR1 SNHLY, CDR2 FYNNEI. DNA of the CDR3: TGTGCCAGCAGCGCGGGACAGGGGGCTACTAGCAATCAGCCCCAGCATTTT. Translating it yields CASSAGQGATSNQPQHF.

This clonotype was found a few times. The chain couples TRBV6-1 to TRBJ1-2, with TRBD1 matching 8 bases. The V gene's germline CDR1 is MNHNS and CDR2 SASEGT. V trimming: 5 bases; J trimming: 9 bases; junction bases outside the gene matches: 11. This CDR3 spans 14 amino acids. The CDR3 DNA is TGTGCCAGCAGTATCGGGACAGGTGGATTGAGCTACACCTTC. It specifies CASSIGTGGLSYTF.

In this sample, this clonotype turned up many times. The chain recombines TRBV3-1 with TRBJ2-1; D not resolved. The CDR3 contains 15 residues. V lost 5 bases and J lost 4, with 15 bases in between. Germline CDR1 is LGHDT and CDR2 is YNNKEL (reference sequence). The CDR3 DNA reads as TGTGCCAGCAGCTACCTTCAACTACCTTACAATGAGCAGTTCTTC. Translating it yields CASSYLQLPYNEQFF.

This clonotype was observed a handful of times. The rearrangement uses TRBV10-3 and TRBJ2-7; TRBD2 aligns across 7 bases. This CDR3 spans 15 amino acids. Per the germline V gene, CDR1 is ENHRY and CDR2 is SYGVKD. The V segment lost 4 bases and the J segment 3 bases; nucleotides outside the gene matches: 9. The CDR3 coding sequence is TGTGCCATCAGTGCGGGGGGAGTAGTAGACTACGAGCAGTACTTC. It is translated as CAISAGGVVDYEQYF.

The CDR3 is CASSHTSGRARETQYF. In DNA, the CDR3 is TGTGCCAGCAGCCACACTAGCGGGAGGGCCAGAGAGACCCAGTACTTC. The chain recombines TRBV28 with TRBJ2-5, with 13 positions matching TRBD2. With V trimmed by 6 bases and J by 4 bases, 8 bases remained unmatched. Looked up from germline, CDR1 is MDHEN and CDR2 is SYDVKM. The length of the CDR3 is 16 residues.

The table lists this clonotype with many counts. The J gene is TRBJ2-7, the V gene TRBV7-9; a possible D gene is TRBD1 (6 bases). CDR1 SEHNR and CDR2 FQNEAQ come from the germline V gene (reference sequence). Trimming stripped 5 bases from V and 4 bases from J, with 9 bases between. There are 12 residues in the CDR3. The CDR3: CASSQGFYEQYF. CDR3 bases: TGTGCCAGCAGCCAGGGGTTTTACGAGCAGTACTTC.

The CDR3 sequence: CATGKETQYF. The CDR3 coding sequence is TGTGCCACCGGTAAAGAGACCCAGTACTTC. This chain joins TRBV15 and TRBJ2-5; D uncertain. The CDR3 length is 10 residues. The ends were cut back, 8 bases at V and 3 bases at J, with 4 bases in the middle. In germline, CDR1 is LNHNV, CDR2 YYDKDF (reference sequence).

The chain has TRBV5-1 and TRBJ2-7; D perhaps matches TRBD1 (5 bases). The CDR3 contains 13 residues. V was clipped by 0 bases and J by 4 bases, with 8 bases between them. Germline V gene data show CDR1 as SGHRS and CDR2 as YFSETQ. The CDR3 DNA is TGCGCCAGCAGCTTGGGACAGCTATACGAGCAGTACTTC. Protein: CASSLGQLYEQYF.

This rearrangement joins TRBV3-1 to TRBJ2-1, with a possible D match to TRBD2 (6 bases). Germline V CDR1 and CDR2: LGHDT, YNNKEL (reference sequence). This CDR3 spans 16 amino acids. V lost 3 bases and J lost 4, with 16 bases in between. The chain's CDR3 is CASSQIPAGSYNEQFF. The CDR3, as DNA: TGTGCCAGCAGCCAGATCCCAGCGGGCTCTTACAATGAGCAGTTCTTC.

This clonotype was observed a few times. The chain carries TRBV5-1 and TRBJ1-5; the match to TRBD1 covers 8 bases. V was clipped by 0 bases and J by 5 bases; unmatched bases: 4. CDR3 length: 15 residues. Germline V gives CDR1 SGHRS, CDR2 YFSETQ. The chain's CDR3 is CASSLETGGHQPQHF. CDR3 coding DNA: TGCGCCAGCAGCTTGGAAACAGGGGGGCATCAGCCCCAGCATTTT.

The rearrangement uses TRBV20-1 and TRBJ1-1; D remains unclear. The V end lost 0 bases, the J end lost 4 bases, and 9 bases lay between the germline ends. The CDR3 has 13 amino acids. Germline V gene sequence: CDR1 DFQATT, CDR2 SNEGSKA (reference sequence). In DNA, the CDR3 is TGCAGTGCTAGAGATGCCCTGGCCACTGAAGCTTTCTTT. Its protein product is CSARDALATEAFF.

The chain employs TRBV19 and TRBJ1-4; TRBD1 aligns across 7 bases. The J segment lost 3 bases and the V segment lost 6 bases, leaving 7 bases of the junction unmatched. CDR1 is LNHDA and CDR2 is SQIVND in the germline V gene (reference sequence). There are 15 residues in the CDR3. The CDR3 DNA sequence: TGTGCCAGTAGCCCCAACAGGGGTCCTAATGAAAAACTGTTTTTT. Translation gives CASSPNRGPNEKLFF.

This chain joins TRBV3-1 and TRBJ2-5, with TRBD2 as a possible D gene (5 bases). The CDR3 is 14 amino acids. Trimming removed 5 bases at V and 4 bases at J, with 14 bases between. Germline lookup yields CDR1 LGHDT and CDR2 YNNKEL (reference sequence). CDR3 sequence reads: CASSERTRGETQYF. Here the CDR3 DNA reads TGTGCCAGCAGCGAGCGGACGCGAGGAGAGACCCAGTACTTC.